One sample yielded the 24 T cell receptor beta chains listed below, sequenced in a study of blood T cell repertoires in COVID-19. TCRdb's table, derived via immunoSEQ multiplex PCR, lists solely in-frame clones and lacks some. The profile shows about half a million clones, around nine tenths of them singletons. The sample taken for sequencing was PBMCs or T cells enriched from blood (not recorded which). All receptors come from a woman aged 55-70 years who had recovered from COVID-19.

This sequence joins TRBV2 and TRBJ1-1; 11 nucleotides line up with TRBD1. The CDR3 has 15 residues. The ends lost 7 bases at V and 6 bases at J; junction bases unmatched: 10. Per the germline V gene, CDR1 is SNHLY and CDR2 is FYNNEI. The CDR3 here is CASKRTGGPIAEAFF. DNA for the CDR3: TGTGCCAGCAAAAGGACAGGGGGCCCTATCGCTGAAGCTTTCTTT. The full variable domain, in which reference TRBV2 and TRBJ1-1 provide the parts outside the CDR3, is EPEVTQTPSHQVTQMGQEVILRCVPISNHLYFYWYRQILGQKVEFLVSFYNNEISEKSEIFDDQFSVERPDGSNFTLKIRSTKLEDSAMYFCASKRTGGPIAEAFFGQGTRLTVV.

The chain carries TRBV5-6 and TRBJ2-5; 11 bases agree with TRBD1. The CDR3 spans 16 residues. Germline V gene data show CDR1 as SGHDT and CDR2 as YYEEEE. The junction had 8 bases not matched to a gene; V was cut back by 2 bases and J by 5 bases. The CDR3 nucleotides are TGTGCCAGCAGCTTCCAAAGGACAGGGGGCTTGGAGACCCAGTACTTC. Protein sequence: CASSFQRTGGLETQYF.

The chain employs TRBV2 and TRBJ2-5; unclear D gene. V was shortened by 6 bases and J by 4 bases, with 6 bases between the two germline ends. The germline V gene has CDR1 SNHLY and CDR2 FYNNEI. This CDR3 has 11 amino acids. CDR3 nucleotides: TGTGCCAGCAGCCCTATAGAGACCCAGTACTTC. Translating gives CASSPIETQYF.

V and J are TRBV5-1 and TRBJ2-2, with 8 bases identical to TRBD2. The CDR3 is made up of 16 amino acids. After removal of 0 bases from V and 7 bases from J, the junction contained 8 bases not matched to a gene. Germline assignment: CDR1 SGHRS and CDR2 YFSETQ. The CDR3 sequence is CASSLVAGGAVGELFF. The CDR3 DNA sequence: TGCGCCAGCAGCTTGGTTGCCGGGGGGGCCGTCGGGGAGCTGTTTTTT.

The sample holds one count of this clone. The CDR3, as DNA: TGCGCCAGCAGCCAACCTGGCGGGGCACTAGCGGGGGACACAGATACGCAGTATTTT. This gives the protein CASSQPGGALAGDTDTQYF. This rearrangement joins TRBV4-1 to TRBJ2-3, with 11 bases lining up with TRBD2. Losses at the gene ends were 2 bases for V and 2 bases for J; bases not matched to a gene: 12. Germline V gene sequence: CDR1 MGHRA, CDR2 YSYEKL. There are 19 residues in the CDR3.

CDR3 DNA sequence: TGTGCCAGTTGGACAGGGGGAACAGATACGCAGTATTTT. Translating it yields CASWTGGTDTQYF. The genes are TRBV6-5 and TRBJ2-3, with 10 bases that match TRBD1. V dropped 9 bases and J dropped 3; count of bases not matched to a gene: 3. The CDR3 covers 13 residues. The germline gives CDR1 MNHEY, CDR2 SVGAGI.

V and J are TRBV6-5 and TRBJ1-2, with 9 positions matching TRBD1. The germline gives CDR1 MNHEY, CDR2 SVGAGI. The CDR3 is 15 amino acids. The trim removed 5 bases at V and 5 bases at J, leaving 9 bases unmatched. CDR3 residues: CASSPADRGGYGYTF. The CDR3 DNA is TGTGCCAGCAGTCCCGCGGACAGGGGAGGTTATGGCTACACCTTC.

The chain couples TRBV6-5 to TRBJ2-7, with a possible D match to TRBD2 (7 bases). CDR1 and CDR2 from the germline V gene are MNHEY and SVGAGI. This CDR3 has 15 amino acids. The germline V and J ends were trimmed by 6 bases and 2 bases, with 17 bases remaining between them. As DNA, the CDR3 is TGTGCCAGCAGCTCTCTCGGGGGGCGGCCCTACGAGCAGTACTTC. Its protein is CASSSLGGRPYEQYF.

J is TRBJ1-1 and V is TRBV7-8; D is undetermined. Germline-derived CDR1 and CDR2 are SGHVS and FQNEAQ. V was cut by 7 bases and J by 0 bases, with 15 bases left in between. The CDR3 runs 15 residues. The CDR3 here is CASNRGSGVNTEAFF. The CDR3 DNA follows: TGTGCCAGCAACAGAGGGTCGGGAGTGAACACTGAAGCTTTCTTT.

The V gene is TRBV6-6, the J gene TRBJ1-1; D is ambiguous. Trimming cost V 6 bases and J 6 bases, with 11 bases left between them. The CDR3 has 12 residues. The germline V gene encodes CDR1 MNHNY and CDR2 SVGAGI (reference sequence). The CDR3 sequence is CASSPDTAEAFF. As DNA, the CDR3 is TGTGCCAGCAGCCCCGACACGGCTGAAGCTTTCTTT.

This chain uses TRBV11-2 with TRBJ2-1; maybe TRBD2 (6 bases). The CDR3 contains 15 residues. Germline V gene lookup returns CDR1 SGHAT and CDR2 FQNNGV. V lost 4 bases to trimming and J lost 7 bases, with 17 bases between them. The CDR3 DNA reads TGTGCCAGCAGCTCTCGGTTCCGGGAGAGAAATGAGCAGTTCTTC. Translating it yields CASSSRFRERNEQFF.

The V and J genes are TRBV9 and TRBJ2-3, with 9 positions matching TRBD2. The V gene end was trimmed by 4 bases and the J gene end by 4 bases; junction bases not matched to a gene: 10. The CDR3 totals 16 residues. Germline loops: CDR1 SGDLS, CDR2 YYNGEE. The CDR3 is CASSPRGGGFPDTQYF. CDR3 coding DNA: TGTGCCAGCAGCCCCCGCGGGGGGGGATTCCCAGATACGCAGTATTTT.

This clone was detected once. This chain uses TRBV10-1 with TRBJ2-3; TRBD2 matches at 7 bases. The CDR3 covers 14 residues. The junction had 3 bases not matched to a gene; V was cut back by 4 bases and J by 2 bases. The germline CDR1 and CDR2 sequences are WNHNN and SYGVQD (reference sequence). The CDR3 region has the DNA TGCGCCAGCAGTGTCAGCGGGGTCACAGATACGCAGTATTTT. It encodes CASSVSGVTDTQYF.

CDR3 DNA sequence: TGTGCCAGCAGCTTAAACGGGGGGGCTCGAGAGACCCAGTACTTC. It encodes CASSLNGGARETQYF. The chain links TRBV7-2 to TRBJ2-5; 8 bases line up with TRBD2. In germline, CDR1 is SGHTA, CDR2 FQGNSA. V was clipped by 2 bases and J by 4 bases; unmatched bases: 6. This CDR3 is 15 amino acids long.

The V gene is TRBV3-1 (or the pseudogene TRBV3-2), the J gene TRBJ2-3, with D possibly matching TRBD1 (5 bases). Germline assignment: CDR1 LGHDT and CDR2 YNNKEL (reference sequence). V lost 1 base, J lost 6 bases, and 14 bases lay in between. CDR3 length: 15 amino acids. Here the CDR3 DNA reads TGTGCCAGCAGCCAAGGGACAAGACCGTCGGATACGCAGTATTTT. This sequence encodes CASSQGTRPSDTQYF.

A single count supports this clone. The CDR3 sequence is CASSSTGQNQPQHF. The CDR3 DNA is TGTGCCAGTAGCTCGACAGGACAAAATCAGCCCCAGCATTTT. The chain is built from TRBV19 and TRBJ1-5; perhaps TRBD1 as D (6 bases). Trimming shortened V by 6 bases and J by 4 bases, and 13 bases separated the two germline ends. This CDR3 is 14 amino acids long. Germline loops: CDR1 LNHDA, CDR2 SQIVND (reference sequence).

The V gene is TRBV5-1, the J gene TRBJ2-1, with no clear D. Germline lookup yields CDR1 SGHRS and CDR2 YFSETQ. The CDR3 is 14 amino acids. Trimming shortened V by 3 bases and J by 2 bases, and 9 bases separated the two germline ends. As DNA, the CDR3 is TGCGCCAGCAGCTCGACATCGGCCTACAATGAGCAGTTCTTC. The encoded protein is CASSSTSAYNEQFF. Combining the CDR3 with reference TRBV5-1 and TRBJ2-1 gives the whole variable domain KAGVTQTPRYLIKTRGQQVTLSCSPISGHRSVSWYQQTPGQGLQFLFEYFSETQRNKGNFPGRFSGRQFSNSRSEMNVSTLELGDSALYLCASSSTSAYNEQFFGPGTRLTVL.

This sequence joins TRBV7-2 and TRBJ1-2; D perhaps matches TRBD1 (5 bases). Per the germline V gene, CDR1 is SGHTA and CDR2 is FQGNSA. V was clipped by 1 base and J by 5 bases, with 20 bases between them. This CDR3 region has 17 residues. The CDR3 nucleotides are TGTGCCAGCAGCTTAGAGGGGCCCGAACAGCTGCCTTATGGCTACACCTTC. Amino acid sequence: CASSLEGPEQLPYGYTF.

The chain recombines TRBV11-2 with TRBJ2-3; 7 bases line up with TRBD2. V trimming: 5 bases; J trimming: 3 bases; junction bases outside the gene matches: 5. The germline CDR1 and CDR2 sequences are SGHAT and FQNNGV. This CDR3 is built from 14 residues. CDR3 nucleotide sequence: TGTGCCAGCAGCCTAGGACTAGAAACAGATACGCAGTATTTT. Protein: CASSLGLETDTQYF.

CDR3 in amino acids: CATSDGGKWNGYTF. In DNA, the CDR3 is TGTGCCACCAGTGACGGGGGGAAATGGAATGGCTACACCTTC. The chain has TRBV24-1 and TRBJ1-2, with a weak D call TRBD1 (5 bases). The CDR3 has 14 amino acids. Deletions cut 4 bases from V and 6 bases from J, with 14 bases between. Germline V gene sequence: CDR1 KGHDR, CDR2 SFDVKD.

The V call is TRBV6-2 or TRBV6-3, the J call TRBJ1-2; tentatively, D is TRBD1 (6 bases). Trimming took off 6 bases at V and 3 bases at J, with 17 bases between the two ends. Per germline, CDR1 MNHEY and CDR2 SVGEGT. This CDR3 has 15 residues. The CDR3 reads CASSLSPRGDYGYTF. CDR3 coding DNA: TGTGCCAGCAGCCTTAGCCCCAGGGGAGACTATGGCTACACCTTC.

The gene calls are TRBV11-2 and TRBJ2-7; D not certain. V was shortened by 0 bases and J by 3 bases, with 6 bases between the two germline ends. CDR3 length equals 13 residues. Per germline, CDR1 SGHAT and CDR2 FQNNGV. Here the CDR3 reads CASSLDPVYEQYF. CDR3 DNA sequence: TGTGCCAGCAGCTTAGATCCTGTCTACGAGCAGTACTTC.

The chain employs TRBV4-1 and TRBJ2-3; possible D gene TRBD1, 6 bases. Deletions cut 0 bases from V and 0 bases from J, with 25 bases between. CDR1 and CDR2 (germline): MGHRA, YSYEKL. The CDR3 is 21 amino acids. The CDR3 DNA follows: TGCGCCAGCAGCCAAGATCCCCCGACAGGAGGCTACTTACCTAGCACAGATACGCAGTATTTT. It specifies CASSQDPPTGGYLPSTDTQYF.

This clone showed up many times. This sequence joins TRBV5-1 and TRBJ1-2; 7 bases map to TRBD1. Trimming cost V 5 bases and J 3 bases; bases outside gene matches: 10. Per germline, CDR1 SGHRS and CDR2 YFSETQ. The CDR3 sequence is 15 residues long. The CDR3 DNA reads TGCGCCAGCAGAGGGGGCATTTTAGAGGACTATGGCTACACCTTC. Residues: CASRGGILEDYGYTF.